The text below deals with one T cell receptor (beta chain). Its antigen is still unknown. TCRdb reprocessed the reads with MiXCR, giving one entry per CDR3 protein. Here the sample spans hundreds of thousands of distinct CDR3 sequences, roughly 29% being singletons. The source of the sample is a study of T cell repertoires in cytomegalovirus infection. About the research overall: Recently described HLA-C-restricted plus well-studied HLA-B-restricted CMV epitopes were used. Indications came from public TCR beta signatures; they pointed to CMV infection and to a matching HLA type. Study-level findings and limits: In two of eight donors, the top clonotype was HLA-C-restricted CMV-specific. Carriage of CMV together with the relevant HLA was identifiable through cumulative public TCR beta family frequency.

Germline V gene sequence: CDR1 SEHNR, CDR2 FQNEAQ (reference sequence). The CDR3 runs to 15 residues. V shed 1 base and J shed 2 bases, with 11 bases lying between them. Specimen: cultured PBMCs, collected from culture after CMV antigen stimulation. This chain uses TRBV7-9 with TRBJ1-1; D remains unclear. The clonotype was recovered from a human donor in good health (CMV status not recorded). Some clones in this sample may be carry-over from other donors' samples. The CDR3 reads CASSLGSPSNTEAFF. DNA for the CDR3: TGTGCCAGCAGCTTAGGATCCCCTTCCAACACTGAAGCTTTCTTT. Using reference TRBV7-9 and TRBJ1-1 for the parts outside the CDR3, the full variable domain is DTGVSQNPRHKITKRGQNVTFRCDPISEHNRLYWYRQTLGQGPEFLTYFQNEAQLEKSRLLSDRFSAERPKGSFSTLEIQRTEQGDSAMYLCASSLGSPSNTEAFFGQGTRLTVV.